This T cell receptor beta chain is drawn from a study of blood T cell repertoires in COVID-19. Study-wide context: COVID-19 samples collected from the United States, Italy and Spain covered acute and convalescent phases. The cDNA or gDNA used as material had been derived from T cells, B-cell-depleted T cells, or PBMCs.

Source study methods: Amplification from reference gene primers served as the basis for estimated nucleated cell counts. This table comes from immunoSEQ multiplex PCR, and its TCRdb copy is limited to in-frame clones, with some not included. The V and J calls and clone size come from that table; D and trimming were worked out from the DNA. The sample holds 85,000 to 100,000 clones, 90% seen once. Trimming removed 7 bases from V and 7 bases from J, with 19 bases in between. Germline CDR1 and CDR2: LGHNT and FRNRAP. This CDR3 has 15 amino acids. This chain uses TRBV12-5 with TRBJ1-4; the D is unclear. The sequencing sample was made of peripheral blood. The receptor comes from a man in his sixties with acute or convalescent COVID-19. CDR3: CASANSIQIVEKLFF. CDR3 sequence (DNA): TGTGCTAGTGCCAATTCCATTCAAATAGTTGAAAAACTGTTTTTT.